This TCR beta chain was identified during a study of T cell responses to AZD1222 COVID-19 vaccine. As to this clone: Its specificity is not known.

Assay used: immunoSEQ multiplex PCR; TCRdb lists only in-frame clones, some missing. Here the sample spans 100,000 to 150,000 clones, 90% being singletons. The junction had 10 bases not matched to a gene; V was cut back by 9 bases and J by 1 base. The CDR3 spans 15 residues. Germline-derived CDR1 and CDR2 are MDHEN and SYDVKM. Notes on the study in general: Clonal diversity was possibly underestimated, and white British individuals and females predominated among donors. No repertoire was sampled before or during the peak T cell response, only after it.

The gene calls are TRBV28 and TRBJ2-5, with TRBD1 matching over 8 bases. The starting material was peripheral blood, obtained on day 0 of MenACWY control vaccination. This TCR was sampled from an adult in good health. The CDR3, as DNA: TGTGCCAGTGACTCGGGACAGGAGGGCCAAGAGACCCAGTACTTC. It codes for CASDSGQEGQETQYF.